This TCR beta chain was recorded in a study of T cells after yellow fever vaccination. TCRdb analysed the 5' RACE reads with MiXCR anew, one entry per CDR3 protein. Here the sample spans about 240,000 distinct CDR3 sequences, 6.9% being singletons. The V end lost 7 bases, the J end lost 7 bases, and 11 bases lay between the germline ends. This CDR3 has 11 residues. Overall study findings and caveats: Post-booster samples contained most primary-vaccination clones (more than 95% CD4, approximately 88% CD8).

Concerning this clonotype: Its antigen remains unidentified.

The source is a man aged 25-40 years who received the YFV17D yellow fever vaccine. This specimen consisted of CD4+ T cells sorted from PBMCs, obtained 15 days after the yellow fever booster vaccination. The chain combines TRBV12-3 or TRBV12-4 with TRBJ2-7; D is uncertain. The DNA for the CDR3 is TGTGCCAGCACCCTTGGTGGGGAGCAGTACTTC. This translates into CASTLGGEQYF.